One sample yielded the 28 T cell receptor beta chains listed below, sequenced in a study of T cells after yellow fever vaccination (dated by TCRdb to between 2019 and 2020). Libraries were constructed by 5' RACE. Sequenced using an Illumina NovaSeq 6000. The public sequencing data were trimmed at Q25 with fastp and processed into clonotypes with MiXCR by TCRdb, which kept only in-frame beta chains. Rows with a matching CDR3 protein are joined into one entry that keeps the most common DNA and genes. The sample has roughly 330,000 distinct CDR3 sequences on record, approximately 4% of them singletons. The biggest ten clones account for 20% to 25% of the sample. The sample's treatment or condition label, in plain terms: live attenuated yellow fever vaccine strain. The source was PBMCs, collected 5 days after the yellow fever booster vaccination. These receptors were collected from a man younger than 30 who received the YFV17D yellow fever vaccine.

The chain recombines TRBV4-3 with TRBJ1-1, with a weak D call TRBD1 (5 bases). The ends were cut back, 0 bases at V and 0 bases at J, with 20 bases in the middle. CDR3 size: 19 residues. Per the germline V gene, CDR1 is LGHNA and CDR2 is YSLEER. CDR3: CASSQDRNAGLGMNTEAFF. The CDR3 coding sequence is TGCGCCAGCAGCCAAGATAGAAACGCAGGGCTGGGCATGAACACTGAAGCTTTCTTT.

This clonotype was detected ten times or more. The rearrangement joins TRBV29-1 to TRBJ2-5, with D possibly being TRBD1 (5 bases). This CDR3 has 13 residues. Trimming pared 1 base from V and 2 bases from J, leaving 8 bases between. Germline V gene sequence: CDR1 SQVTM, CDR2 ANQGSEA. CDR3 protein: CSVEAGLQETQYF. The CDR3 DNA reads as TGCAGCGTTGAAGCAGGGCTACAAGAGACCCAGTACTTC.

The V gene is TRBV6-6, the J gene TRBJ2-2; D is possibly TRBD2 (6 bases). The CDR3 is made up of 16 amino acids. Between the trimmed V and J ends, which lost 0 bases and 0 bases, there was a span of 8 bases. CDR1 and CDR2 from the germline V gene are MNHNY and SVGAGI (reference sequence). CDR3 nucleotide sequence: TGTGCCAGCAGTTACTCGCGGGACCCGAACACCGGGGAGCTGTTTTTT. This gives the protein CASSYSRDPNTGELFF.

The chain employs TRBV29-1 and TRBJ1-2, with 7 bases aligning to TRBD1. V was pared by 7 bases and J by 0 bases, with 5 bases of the junction left unmatched. The germline V gene has CDR1 SQVTM and CDR2 ANQGSEA. The CDR3 totals 13 residues. Here the CDR3 reads CSGGQQANYGYTF. The CDR3 region has the DNA TGCAGCGGGGGACAGCAAGCTAACTATGGCTACACCTTC.

The CDR3 sequence is CASSRSGSSGGYTF. The DNA of the CDR3 is TGTGCCAGCAGCCGGTCTGGGAGCTCCGGTGGCTACACCTTC. This chain connects TRBV4-2 to TRBJ1-2; D not certain. This CDR3 region has 14 residues. Looked up from germline, CDR1 is LGHNA and CDR2 is YNFKEQ. The V end lost 4 bases, the J end lost 7 bases, and 16 bases lay between the germline ends.

The CDR3 reads CASSRDRGSGELFF. The CDR3 DNA is TGTGCCAGCAGCCGGGACAGAGGTTCCGGGGAGCTGTTTTTT. This chain links TRBV11-1 with TRBJ2-2; 7 positions agree with TRBD1. The CDR3 loop spans 14 amino acids. Germline V gene data show CDR1 as SGHAT and CDR2 as FQDESV (reference sequence). Losses at the gene ends were 5 bases for V and 6 bases for J; bases not matched to a gene: 6.

This clonotype was recorded at least ten times. The chain couples TRBV4-1 to TRBJ1-4, with D tentatively TRBD1 (5 bases). V was pared by 0 bases and J by 0 bases, with 14 bases between. Per germline, CDR1 MGHRA and CDR2 YSYEKL. This CDR3 comprises 18 residues. CDR3 coding DNA: TGCGCCAGCAGCCAAGATCGGGGCACCGATGCAACTAATGAAAAACTGTTTTTT. Protein sequence: CASSQDRGTDATNEKLFF.

This chain joins TRBV6-5 and TRBJ1-2; tentative D call: TRBD1 (5 bases). Per germline, CDR1 MNHEY and CDR2 SVGAGI. The CDR3 runs 15 residues. Deletions cut 0 bases from V and 4 bases from J, with 12 bases between. The CDR3 region is CASSYSGHPGYGYTF. The CDR3 DNA reads TGTGCCAGCAGTTACTCAGGACATCCTGGCTATGGCTACACCTTC.

This clonotype came up many times. The chain has TRBV7-9 and TRBJ2-5; D remains ambiguous. Germline V gene lookup returns CDR1 SEHNR and CDR2 FQNEAQ (reference sequence). This CDR3 region has 14 residues. The V end was cut by 8 bases, the J end by 1 base, with 14 bases between. The CDR3 sequence is CASLPEWGQETQYF. The DNA of the CDR3 is TGTGCCAGCTTGCCGGAGTGGGGCCAAGAGACCCAGTACTTC.

This clonotype was picked up a small number of times. J is TRBJ1-2 and V is TRBV5-1; D is unresolved. Germline values: CDR1 SGHRS, CDR2 YFSETQ. The ends were cut back, 3 bases at V and 6 bases at J, with 15 bases in the middle. The CDR3 is 14 residues long. CDR3 region: CASSSESFLDGYTF. The CDR3 DNA reads TGCGCCAGCAGCTCCGAGTCTTTTCTGGATGGCTACACCTTC.

This clonotype has more than one count but fewer than ten. The genes are TRBV20-1 and TRBJ2-7; D call uncertain. Germline assignment: CDR1 DFQATT and CDR2 SNEGSKA (reference sequence). The length of the CDR3 is 13 residues. Trimming pared 3 bases from V and 3 bases from J, leaving 12 bases between. The CDR3 reads CSARGTVGYEQYF. DNA for the CDR3: TGCAGTGCTAGGGGCACGGTCGGCTACGAGCAGTACTTC.

This clonotype showed up many times. The CDR3 DNA reads TGTGCCAGCAAGGGGGCGAACCAAGAGACCCAGTACTTC. Its protein product is CASKGANQETQYF. The chain combines TRBV12-3 or TRBV12-4 with TRBJ2-5; 7 nucleotides match TRBD1. Trimming took 7 bases from V and 0 from J; bases not matched to a gene: 2. CDR3 length equals 13 residues.

This clonotype has only a few counts. The CDR3 here is CASSVTDVSYEQYV. For the CDR3, the DNA is TGTGCCAGCAGCGTGACTGACGTCTCCTACGAGCAGTACGTC. V is TRBV9 and J is TRBJ2-7; D is uncertain. V was shortened by 2 bases and J by 0 bases, with 9 bases between the two germline ends. CDR1 and CDR2 (germline): SGDLS, YYNGEE. There are 14 residues in the CDR3.

This clonotype was detected only a few times. The chain has TRBV6-4 and TRBJ2-3; 9 bases fit TRBD2. The J segment lost 6 bases and the V segment lost 0 bases, leaving 4 bases of the junction unmatched. The germline V gene encodes CDR1 MRHNA and CDR2 SNTAGT. This CDR3 comprises 15 residues. CDR3 nucleotide sequence: TGTGCCAGCAGTGACTCCCGAGCGGGGGGCGATACGCAGTATTTT. The encoded protein is CASSDSRAGGDTQYF.

This clonotype has at least ten counts. The rearrangement links TRBV5-1 to TRBJ2-7, with D perhaps assigned TRBD1 or TRBD2 (7 bases each). Germline V CDR1 and CDR2: SGHRS, YFSETQ. This CDR3 is built from 14 residues. Trimming stripped 4 bases from V and 3 bases from J, with 14 bases between. The CDR3 DNA reads as TGCGCCAGCAGCGTTCAGGGGGGGCACTACGAGCAGTACGTC. It translates to CASSVQGGHYEQYV.

The chain is built from TRBV5-1 and TRBJ1-1; possible D gene TRBD1, 5 bases. This CDR3 is built from 15 residues. Germline V CDR1 and CDR2: SGHRS, YFSETQ. V was trimmed by 4 bases and J by 6 bases, leaving 19 bases between them. The CDR3 sequence is CASSTDVPRGAEAFF. The DNA of the CDR3 is TGCGCCAGCAGCACGGACGTACCCCGGGGGGCTGAAGCTTTCTTT.

This clonotype showed up many times. In nucleotides, the CDR3 is TGTGCCAGCAGCCTTACAGGGCCGGGATCACCCCTCCACTTT. Encoded protein: CASSLTGPGSPLHF. This chain joins TRBV7-2 and TRBJ1-6, with D possibly being TRBD1 (6 bases). Trimming pared 5 bases from V and 10 bases from J, leaving 15 bases between. The CDR3 has 14 residues. The germline V gene has CDR1 SGHTA and CDR2 FQGNSA. The variable domain in full, with the rest retrieved from reference TRBV7-2 and TRBJ1-6, is GAGVSQSPSNKVTEKGKDVELRCDPISGHTALYWYRQSLGQGLEFLIYFQGNSAPDKSGLPSDRFSAERTGGSVSTLTIQRTQQEDSAVYLCASSLTGPGSPLHFGNGTRLTVT.

Only a few counts were recorded for this clonotype. The chain joins TRBV7-6 to TRBJ2-1, with 9 positions matching TRBD2. CDR1 is SGHVS and CDR2 is FNYEAQ in the germline V gene. V shed 5 bases and J 1 base; nucleotides not matched to a gene: 9. The CDR3 is made up of 17 amino acids. For the CDR3, the DNA is TGTGCCAGCAGCCGTGCGGGGGGGGACGGATCCTACAATGAGCAGTTCTTC. Translated, it gives CASSRAGGDGSYNEQFF.

This clonotype has just a few counts. The rearrangement links TRBV18 to TRBJ2-7, with a possible D match to TRBD2 (5 bases). The germline V gene has CDR1 KGHSH and CDR2 LQKENI. The V end lost 5 bases, the J end lost 2 bases, and 16 bases lay between the germline ends. The CDR3 runs to 15 residues. The CDR3: CASSSRTGTTYEQYF. CDR3 coding DNA: TGTGCCAGCTCATCTCGGACGGGAACTACCTACGAGCAGTACTTC.

In its sample, this clonotype was seen many times. The chain joins TRBV29-1 to TRBJ1-5, with D unresolved. The CDR3 consists of 12 residues. Trimming removed 5 bases at V and 4 bases at J, with 9 bases between. Germline CDR1 is SQVTM and CDR2 is ANQGSEA. CDR3 DNA: TGCAGCGTTTCAGATCCTAATCAGCCCCAGCATTTT. This sequence encodes CSVSDPNQPQHF. The full variable domain, in which reference TRBV29-1 and TRBJ1-5 provide the parts outside the CDR3, is SAVISQKPSRDICQRGTSLTIQCQVDSQVTMMFWYRQQPGQSLTLIATANQGSEATYESGFVIDKFPISRPNLTFSTLTVSNMSPEDSSIYLCSVSDPNQPQHFGDGTRLSIL.

This clonotype was detected only a few times. V is TRBV5-1 and J is TRBJ1-1; 7 bases map to TRBD1. The CDR3 length is 14 residues. Per the germline V gene, CDR1 is SGHRS and CDR2 is YFSETQ. J lost 6 bases, V lost 5 bases, and 10 bases had no gene match. The CDR3 protein is CASRKGASTPEAFF. The CDR3 DNA follows: TGCGCCAGCAGGAAGGGGGCGAGTACGCCTGAAGCTTTCTTT.

The chain uses TRBV20-1 and TRBJ2-1; 7 bases are a match to TRBD2. The CDR3 covers 13 residues. Looked up from germline, CDR1 is DFQATT and CDR2 is SNEGSKA (reference sequence). The V segment lost 6 bases and the J segment 7 bases; nucleotides outside the gene matches: 9. The CDR3 nucleotides read TGCAGTGCCCCCCTGGGGGGGGTGAATGAGCAGTTCTTC. Protein: CSAPLGGVNEQFF.

This clonotype was detected many times. V and J are TRBV20-1 and TRBJ2-1, with D perhaps TRBD2 (6 bases). CDR3 length: 15 amino acids. CDR1 and CDR2 (germline): DFQATT, SNEGSKA (reference sequence). V lost 4 bases and J lost 4, with 17 bases in between. The CDR3 is CSAIGGAGGYNEQFF. CDR3 bases: TGCAGTGCTATCGGAGGGGCAGGCGGATACAATGAGCAGTTCTTC.

This clonotype has at least ten counts. The V and J genes are TRBV18 and TRBJ1-1, with 10 positions matching TRBD1. Germline loops: CDR1 KGHSH, CDR2 LQKENI. The trim removed 1 base at V and 5 bases at J, leaving 10 bases unmatched. The CDR3 contains 17 residues. The CDR3 sequence: CASSPRGQGTGGTEAFF. CDR3 nucleotide sequence: TGTGCCAGCTCACCACGGGGACAGGGGACAGGTGGTACTGAAGCTTTCTTT.

This clonotype was picked up many times. The chain couples TRBV29-1 to TRBJ2-7; 9 bases align to TRBD1. There are 11 residues in the CDR3. V trimming: 8 bases; J trimming: 8 bases; junction bases outside the gene matches: 7. Germline V lookup: CDR1 SQVTM, CDR2 ANQGSEA. The CDR3 loop is CSLLTGGKQYF. CDR3 DNA: TGCAGCCTTTTGACAGGGGGGAAGCAGTACTTC.

The count of this clonotype is one. A much larger clone sits a single nucleotide away, making a read error possible. The V and J genes are TRBV5-6 and TRBJ2-7; D assignment may be TRBD1 or TRBD2 (5 bases each). This CDR3 has 13 residues. CDR1 and CDR2 (germline): SGHDT, YYEEEE. V dropped 7 bases and J dropped 3 bases, with 14 bases sitting between them. The CDR3 sequence: CASVVRGNYEQYF. The CDR3 coding sequence is TGTGCCAGCGTTGTCCGGGGCAACTACGAGCAGTACTTC.

This clonotype has a handful of counts. This chain links TRBV15 with TRBJ2-5, with unresolved D. The CDR3 length is 12 residues. Per the germline V gene, CDR1 is LNHNV and CDR2 is YYDKDF (reference sequence). Trimming shortened V by 6 bases and J by 5 bases, and 10 bases separated the two germline ends. The CDR3 region has the DNA TGTGCCACCAGTTCTCTAGAGGAGACCCAGTACTTC. Translating it yields CATSSLEETQYF.

The sample holds a few counts of this clonotype. The V call is TRBV7-9, the J call TRBJ2-7; tentatively, D is TRBD1 (5 bases). The germline V and J ends were trimmed by 4 bases and 4 bases, with 20 bases remaining between them. Germline V lookup: CDR1 SEHNR, CDR2 FQNEAQ (reference sequence). CDR3 size: 16 residues. The CDR3 is CASSSHRAGPFYEQYF. The CDR3 bases are TGTGCCAGCAGCTCCCACCGGGCAGGGCCATTTTACGAGCAGTACTTC.